Given below is one T cell receptor (beta chain) in context. What it binds is not known. Diagnostic assessment was based on clinical symptoms, serum thyroxine and TRAb, thyroid ultrasound and orbital computed tomography. The authors took PBMCs from 10 ml fresh peripheral blood. This entry belongs to a study of T cells in Graves' hyperthyroidism and ophthalmopathy. Study details: Initial diagnosis, before any treatment, was when peripheral blood was collected.

Study-wide findings and caveats: Most clonotypes that expanded in the thyroid above 0.001 also showed up in blood.

RNA transcripts yielded amplified TCR beta CDR3 regions. The HTBI primer set served for first-round RT-PCR of the TCR CDR3. TCRdb reanalysed the multiplex PCR reads using MiXCR and keeps one entry per CDR3 protein. The sample has about 680,000 distinct CDR3 sequences; roughly a third are singletons. Specimen: blood. This TCR derives from a woman between 40 and 55 years old with Graves' hyperthyroidism.

CDR3 residues: CASNRKKGDYGYTF. CDR3 coding DNA: TGTGCCAGTAATAGGAAGAAGGGAGACTATGGCTACACCTTC. This rearrangement joins TRBV19 to TRBJ1-2; no clear D gene. CDR3 length: 14 amino acids. V was trimmed by 7 bases and J by 3 bases, leaving 15 bases between them. Germline V lookup: CDR1 LNHDA, CDR2 SQIVND (reference sequence).